Presented here are 29 T cell receptor beta chains from one specimen sequenced in a study of CD8 T cells in ankylosing spondylitis. TCRdb re-called the 5' RACE reads with MiXCR, one entry per CDR3 protein. The repertoire has around 250,000 distinct CDR3 sequences, 9.5% to 12% of them found once; the top ten carry under 8%. Sequenced: blood, either unsorted or a sorted T cell fraction (not recorded which). These receptor sequences come from a male donor with ankylosing spondylitis or in good health (not recorded which).

This clonotype occurred many times. The chain employs TRBV5-1 and TRBJ2-3; D not certain. CDR3 length: 14 residues. Germline V CDR1 and CDR2: SGHRS, YFSETQ. Trimming cost V 0 bases and J 6 bases, with 11 bases left between them. The CDR3 DNA reads TGCGCCAGCAGCTTGGGACACCGCAGGGATACGCAGTATTTT. Its protein is CASSLGHRRDTQYF.

The gene calls are TRBV5-1 and TRBJ2-1; tentatively, D is TRBD1 or TRBD2 (7 bases each). Germline-derived CDR1 and CDR2 are SGHRS and YFSETQ. V lost 2 bases, J lost 5 bases, and 17 bases lay in between. CDR3 length: 16 amino acids. DNA of the CDR3: TGCGCCAGCAGCTTACAAGACAGGGAGGGGCACAATGAGCAGTTCTTC. Translating gives CASSLQDREGHNEQFF.

The sample holds many counts of this clonotype. V and J are TRBV5-1 and TRBJ1-2, with 10 nucleotides matching TRBD1. V was pared by 0 bases and J by 4 bases, with 0 bases of the junction left unmatched. CDR1 and CDR2 (germline): SGHRS, YFSETQ. This CDR3 is 14 amino acids long. The CDR3 coding sequence is TGCGCCAGCAGCTTGGGACAGGGGGCCTATGGCTACACCTTC. It translates to CASSLGQGAYGYTF.

At least ten counts were recorded for this clonotype. V is TRBV5-1 and J is TRBJ2-1; 8 bases are shared with TRBD2. The V and J ends lost 2 bases and 8 bases, in that order; junction bases with no gene match: 15. This CDR3 region has 17 residues. The germline V gene has CDR1 SGHRS and CDR2 YFSETQ. The CDR3, as DNA: TGCGCCAGCAGCTTTTCAGGCTCCAGCGGGAGAGAGGATGAGCAGTTCTTC. Translating gives CASSFSGSSGREDEQFF.

This clonotype was counted many times. The gene calls are TRBV7-6 and TRBJ2-1, with unresolved D. The germline gives CDR1 SGHVS, CDR2 FNYEAQ. The CDR3 contains 13 residues. V was shortened by 6 bases and J by 9 bases, with 15 bases between the two germline ends. CDR3 in amino acids: CASRSLPRTEQFF. The DNA of the CDR3 is TGTGCCAGCAGGTCCCTACCTAGGACTGAGCAGTTCTTC.

The rearrangement links TRBV6-5 to TRBJ2-7, with D possibly being TRBD2 (6 bases). Per the germline V gene, CDR1 is MNHEY and CDR2 is SVGAGI. With 5 bases removed from V and 2 bases from J, the gap between germline ends came to 22 bases. This CDR3 is built from 17 residues. CDR3 protein: CASSTFPRLEWTYEQYF. DNA of the CDR3: TGTGCCAGCAGTACCTTCCCCCGACTAGAGTGGACCTACGAGCAGTACTTC.

This clonotype was observed many times. This chain links TRBV24-1 with TRBJ2-4; D is undetermined. The ends were cut back, 3 bases at V and 0 bases at J, with 2 bases in the middle. CDR3 length: 13 amino acids. The germline V gene has CDR1 KGHDR and CDR2 SFDVKD. DNA of the CDR3: TGTGCCACCAGTGATCCAGCCAAAAACATTCAGTACTTC. It specifies CATSDPAKNIQYF.

This clonotype was observed many times. The rearrangement links TRBV27 to TRBJ1-2; D may be TRBD1 (6 bases). Germline V gene data show CDR1 as MNHEY and CDR2 as SMNVEV (reference sequence). Trimming removed 6 bases at V and 0 bases at J, with 11 bases between. CDR3 length: 14 residues. The CDR3 protein is CASRRDIPNYGYTF. The CDR3 DNA reads TGTGCCAGCAGGAGGGACATTCCTAACTATGGCTACACCTTC.

This clonotype was detected ten times or more. The V call is TRBV5-1, the J call TRBJ1-4; D possibly corresponds to TRBD1 (5 bases). Trimming pared 4 bases from V and 7 bases from J, leaving 11 bases between. The CDR3 consists of 13 residues. The germline CDR1 and CDR2 sequences are SGHRS and YFSETQ. This CDR3 is CASSTGTAEKLFF. Written as DNA, the CDR3 is TGCGCCAGCAGCACCGGGACGGCTGAAAAACTGTTTTTT.

This clonotype was counted only a few times. This sequence joins TRBV28 and TRBJ1-2, with unresolved D. The CDR3 spans 14 residues. Germline V CDR1 and CDR2: MDHEN, SYDVKM. V gave up 6 bases and J gave up 4 bases, with 15 bases separating them. CDR3 nucleotides: TGTGCCAGCAGAGTTGATTTGGGGAGCTATGGCTACACCTTC. Translated: CASRVDLGSYGYTF.

This clonotype was detected many times. The rearrangement uses TRBV27 and TRBJ2-3, with D unclear. This CDR3 contains 13 residues. V lost 10 bases and J lost 2, with 13 bases in between. Germline CDR1 and CDR2: MNHEY and SMNVEV (reference sequence). CDR3 sequence reads: CAIHDGITDTQYF. As DNA, the CDR3 is TGTGCCATCCATGATGGTATCACAGATACGCAGTATTTT.

This clonotype was found a few times. CDR3 nucleotide sequence: TGTGCTAGTGGTTTGGGACAGAGCTCCTACAATGAGCAGTTCTTC. Translation gives CASGLGQSSYNEQFF. The chain is built from TRBV12-5 and TRBJ2-1, with a weak D call TRBD1 (5 bases). Germline values: CDR1 LGHNT, CDR2 FRNRAP. V shed 1 base and J shed 0 bases, with 7 bases lying between them. This CDR3 has 15 residues. Together with reference TRBV12-5 and TRBJ2-1, the CDR3 gives the full variable domain: DARVTQTPRHKVTEMGQEVTMRCQPILGHNTVFWYRQTMMQGLELLAYFRNRAPLDDSGMPKDRFSAEMPDATLATLKIQPSEPRDSAVYFCASGLGQSSYNEQFFGPGTRLTVL.

This clonotype was found a few times. V usage is TRBV9 and J usage is TRBJ1-3; 7 bases fit TRBD1. The CDR3 extends over 15 amino acids. The V gene end was trimmed by 3 bases and the J gene end by 0 bases; junction bases not matched to a gene: 3. CDR1 is SGDLS and CDR2 is YYNGEE in the germline V gene. The CDR3 coding sequence is TGTGCCAGCAGCGCGGGACAGATCTCTGGAAACACCATATATTTT. As protein: CASSAGQISGNTIYF.

This clonotype appeared a few times. The CDR3 bases are TGTGCCAGCAGCTACGGACAGGGGAAAAGTCAGCCCCAGCATTTT. This sequence encodes CASSYGQGKSQPQHF. The chain recombines TRBV7-9 with TRBJ1-5; TRBD1 matches at 9 bases. V trimming: 4 bases; J trimming: 6 bases; junction bases outside the gene matches: 7. Germline assignment: CDR1 SEHNR and CDR2 FQNEAQ (reference sequence). CDR3 size: 15 residues. The whole variable domain, filled in from reference TRBV7-9 and TRBJ1-5, reads DTGVSQNPRHKITKRGQNVTFRCDPISEHNRLYWYRQTLGQGPEFLTYFQNEAQLEKSRLLSDRFSAERPKGSFSTLEIQRTEQGDSAMYLCASSYGQGKSQPQHFGDGTRLSIL.

In DNA form, the CDR3 reads TGCGCCAGCAGCCAACTACAGGGACCTACTGGCTACACCTTC. As protein: CASSQLQGPTGYTF. This chain uses TRBV4-1 with TRBJ1-2, with D tentatively TRBD1 (6 bases). Trimming stripped 2 bases from V and 7 bases from J, with 14 bases between. The CDR3 is 14 residues long. CDR1 MGHRA and CDR2 YSYEKL come from the germline V gene.

This clonotype was recorded at least ten times. The chain is built from TRBV20-1 and TRBJ1-1; D might be TRBD1 (5 bases). Germline CDR1 and CDR2: DFQATT and SNEGSKA (reference sequence). Trimming took off 3 bases at V and 4 bases at J, with 18 bases between the two ends. This CDR3 comprises 15 residues. The CDR3 DNA reads TGCAGTGCTAGGGGGTTTGCGGCGGGGGGCACTGAAGCTTTCTTT. Translated: CSARGFAAGGTEAFF.

This clonotype was counted only a few times. This CDR3 is CASSPGAISPQHF. CDR3 nucleotides: TGTGCCAGCAGCCCGGGAGCAATCAGCCCCCAGCATTTT. V gene TRBV6-6 combines with J gene TRBJ1-5, with D uncertain. The V end was cut by 6 bases, the J end by 10 bases, with 16 bases between. The CDR3 sequence is 13 residues long. CDR1 and CDR2 from the germline V gene are MNHNY and SVGAGI (reference sequence).

This clonotype was seen many times. The chain uses TRBV29-1 and TRBJ1-4; the D gene is possibly TRBD1 (6 bases). Germline loops: CDR1 SQVTM, CDR2 ANQGSEA. This CDR3 contains 11 residues. V lost 6 bases and J 11 bases, leaving 13 bases between the germline ends. The chain's CDR3 is CSVSGQTKLFF. The CDR3 nucleotides are TGCAGCGTCTCTGGACAGACTAAACTGTTTTTT.

About this clonotype itself: At one end, the junction sequence differs from germline, possibly due to a read error. The rearrangement links TRBV24-1 to TRBJ2-1, with a tentative D call TRBD2 (6 bases). The CDR3 length is 21 residues. CDR1 is KGHDR, CDR2 SFDVKD, per germline. CDR3 coding DNA: TGTGCCGCCAGTTATTTGCCGGGAGCGGTCACGGGACCAATACGATACAATGAGCAGTTCTTC. Protein sequence: CAASYLPGAVTGPIRYNEQFF.

This clonotype showed up many times. The V call is TRBV11-2, the J call TRBJ1-1; D unclear. Between the trimmed V and J ends, which lost 3 bases and 10 bases, there was a span of 9 bases. This CDR3 contains 11 residues. CDR1 and CDR2 from the germline V gene are SGHAT and FQNNGV. CDR3 bases: TGTGCCAGCAGCTTGCCCCTACGAGCTTTCTTT. Amino acid sequence: CASSLPLRAFF.

This clonotype was recorded at least ten times. This sequence joins TRBV5-1 and TRBJ2-2; D may match TRBD1 or TRBD2 (6 bases each). The V end was cut by 1 base, the J end by 6 bases, with 16 bases between. The CDR3 covers 16 residues. Germline V lookup: CDR1 SGHRS, CDR2 YFSETQ. The CDR3, as DNA: TGCGCCAGCAGCTTGTCTGCCAGGGGAGGCGCCGGGGAGCTGTTTTTT. This translates into CASSLSARGGAGELFF.

This clonotype was seen many times. J is TRBJ2-3 and V is TRBV5-1, with 8 bases fitting TRBD1. Trimming cost V 3 bases and J 1 base; bases outside gene matches: 1. CDR1 and CDR2 from the germline V gene are SGHRS and YFSETQ. The length of the CDR3 is 14 residues. In DNA, the CDR3 is TGCGCCAGCAGCTCGACAGGGGGCACAGATACGCAGTATTTT. Its translation: CASSSTGGTDTQYF. Together with reference TRBV5-1 and TRBJ2-3, the CDR3 gives the full variable domain: KAGVTQTPRYLIKTRGQQVTLSCSPISGHRSVSWYQQTPGQGLQFLFEYFSETQRNKGNFPGRFSGRQFSNSRSEMNVSTLELGDSALYLCASSSTGGTDTQYFGPGTRLTVL.

The rearrangement links TRBV12-3 or TRBV12-4 to TRBJ2-1; TRBD2 might be the D (6 bases). Deletions cut 8 bases from V and 2 bases from J, with 16 bases between. This CDR3 contains 15 residues. The CDR3 reads CASQRVGGAYNEQFF. CDR3 DNA: TGTGCCAGCCAACGGGTGGGAGGCGCCTACAATGAGCAGTTCTTC.

The chain uses TRBV5-5 and TRBJ2-7, with D tentatively TRBD1 (6 bases). Trimming shortened V by 7 bases and J by 4 bases, and 42 bases separated the two germline ends. CDR3 size: 22 residues. Germline CDR1 reads SGHKS; CDR2 reads YYEKEE (reference sequence). This chain's CDR3 is CASPEPGVAHSTGNPLLYEQYF. The DNA of the CDR3 is TGTGCCAGCCCAGAACCAGGTGTCGCACATTCTACAGGGAACCCGCTCCTTTACGAGCAGTACTTC.

This clonotype was seen more than once but under ten times. The V gene is TRBV13, the J gene TRBJ1-2; 7 bases line up with TRBD1. CDR1 and CDR2 (germline): PRHDT, FYEKMQ (reference sequence). The trim removed 5 bases at V and 5 bases at J, leaving 8 bases unmatched. The CDR3 contains 14 residues. For the CDR3, the DNA is TGTGCCAGCAGCGGACCGGGACAGAGTTATGGCTACACCTTC. The encoded protein is CASSGPGQSYGYTF.

This rearrangement joins TRBV2 to TRBJ2-5; 10 bases match TRBD2. Germline-derived CDR1 and CDR2 are SNHLY and FYNNEI. The CDR3 sequence is 15 residues long. The J segment lost 0 bases and the V segment lost 4 bases, leaving 2 bases of the junction unmatched. The CDR3 loop is CASSATSGYQETQYF. CDR3 nucleotides: TGTGCCAGCAGTGCGACTAGCGGGTACCAAGAGACCCAGTACTTC.

The rearrangement joins TRBV5-1 to TRBJ2-5; D is undetermined. Germline loops: CDR1 SGHRS, CDR2 YFSETQ. V shed 7 bases and J shed 2 bases, with 15 bases lying between them. The CDR3 totals 14 residues. The CDR3 DNA sequence: TGCGCCAGCTCACACGGAGCTAGGCAAGAGACCCAGTACTTC. It yields the protein CASSHGARQETQYF.

This clonotype was detected ten times or more. The V gene is TRBV27, the J gene TRBJ2-3, with D perhaps TRBD1 or TRBD2 (5 bases each). The CDR3 extends over 17 amino acids. Germline V lookup: CDR1 MNHEY, CDR2 SMNVEV (reference sequence). V lost 1 base and J lost 0, with 14 bases in between. CDR3 sequence (DNA): TGTGCCAGCAGTTTATTAGTCTGGGGACCTAGCACAGATACGCAGTATTTT. Amino acids: CASSLLVWGPSTDTQYF.

This clonotype was detected ten times or more. V and J are TRBV25-1 and TRBJ1-2; 7 positions match TRBD1. CDR1 is MGHDK and CDR2 is SYGVNS in the germline V gene. The CDR3 loop spans 16 amino acids. The V and J ends lost 1 base and 4 bases, in that order; junction bases with no gene match: 9. Here the CDR3 reads CASSEWAGGSSYGYTF. Written as DNA, the CDR3 is TGTGCCAGCAGTGAATGGGCAGGGGGGTCTTCCTATGGCTACACCTTC.